This TCR delta chain was observed in a study of fetal and pediatric gammadelta thymocytes (dated by TCRdb to 2021 to 2024). For the study in its entirety: Previously published data and newly generated, unpublished data were combined in the bulk gammadelta thymocyte repertoires, which were used to strengthen a single-cell study of gammadelta thymocyte development. The bulk gammadelta thymocyte repertoire set covered some 10 subjects in total, 3 fetal thymus donors and 7 pediatric thymus donors. Unpublished data were combined with previously published data (refs 27,28) to make up the bulk gammadelta thymocyte repertoires. Bulk TCR repertoire data were added to increase subject numbers and strengthen the CDR3 publicity analysis.

On the study overall, not on this receptor specifically: Fetal gammadelta thymocyte repertoires were previously reported to be enriched for TRDV2, TRGV8 and TRGV9 usage, low N additions and public CDR3s compared with post-natal repertoires.

For staining, thymocytes received Zombie NIR viability dye along with antibodies against CD3 (UCHT1), TCRgammadelta (11F2), TCRVgamma9 (IMMU360) and TCRVdelta2 (IMMU389). Bulk TRD and TRG CDR3 repertoires were produced separately from sorted Vgamma9Vdelta2 and nonVgamma9Vdelta2 gammadelta thymocytes taken from human fetal and pediatric thymuses. Children undergoing cardiac surgery in Belgium were the source of the pediatric thymus tissue. The ages of the pediatric thymus donors in the study ranged between roughly 1 and 11 years. Thymic cell suspensions were made from fetal and post-natal thymuses as previously described. NonVgamma9Vdelta2 thymocytes were sorted as CD3+ gammadeltaTCR+ cells lacking the Vgamma9+Vdelta2+ phenotype. A FACS Aria III cell sorter (BD Biosciences) was used for cell sorting. With regard to this clone: What antigen it recognizes has not been identified. A far larger clone is just one base off, so this is likely a read error. Other DNA sequences in the same sample also yield this CDR3.

For sequencing, an Illumina MiSeq was employed. The original methods were these. For publicity analysis, the Vgamma9Vdelta2 and nonVgamma9Vdelta2 bulk CDR3 files of each subject were merged into one combined repertoire per subject. Using base R and dplyr, CDR3 publicity was scored on a scale from 0 to 19 by checking each amino acid sequence across 9 single-cell datasets and around 9 bulk repertoires. Via CATT, TCRdb reprocessed the public reads, and rows with identical DNA were then joined. The V and J calls and clone size are TCRdb's, not the authors'. This sample is represented by about 1,800 delta-chain clones; roughly 25% of them were singletons. Roughly 4.3% of the sample belongs to the ten largest clones. The CDR3 sequence holds 25 residues, the cysteine and phenylalanine included. The retained sequence is limited to the CDR3, 75 bases, with the frame set at the first base. Looking up the germline V gene yields CDR1 GEAIGNYY and CDR2 EKD. For this chain, trimming is 1 base at the V end and 0 bases at the J end, and the number of junction bases without a gene match is 32.

The receptor was derived from a child who underwent cardiac surgery and was recorded as healthy. The V and J segments used are TRDV2 and TRDJ1; 9 central bases correspond to TRDD3. Specimen: non-Vgamma9Vdelta2 gamma-delta T cells from the thymus. The cell subset or site label, as the study defines it: CD3+gammadeltaTCR+ thymocytes not co-expressing Vgamma9 and Vdelta2. The CDR3 has the sequence CACDTTRLQPGTGGKKPGYTDKLIF. The DNA sequence is given as TGTGCCTGTGACACAACTCGACTACAACCCGGTACTGGGGGAAAAAAGCCCGGGTACACCGATAAACTCATCTTT.